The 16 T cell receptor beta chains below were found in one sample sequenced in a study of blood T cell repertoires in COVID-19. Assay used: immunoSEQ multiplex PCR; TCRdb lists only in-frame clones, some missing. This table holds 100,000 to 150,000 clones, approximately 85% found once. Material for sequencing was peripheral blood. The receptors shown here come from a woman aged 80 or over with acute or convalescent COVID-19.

The CDR3 region has the DNA TGTGCCAGCAGCCAAGATCAATACAGCCCCTATGGCTACACCTTC. This codes for CASSQDQYSPYGYTF. The chain is built from TRBV3-1 (or the pseudogene TRBV3-2) and TRBJ1-2, with D uncertain. Germline CDR1 is LGHDT and CDR2 is YNNKEL (reference sequence). CDR3 length: 15 residues. V lost 0 bases to trimming and J lost 4 bases, with 12 bases between them.

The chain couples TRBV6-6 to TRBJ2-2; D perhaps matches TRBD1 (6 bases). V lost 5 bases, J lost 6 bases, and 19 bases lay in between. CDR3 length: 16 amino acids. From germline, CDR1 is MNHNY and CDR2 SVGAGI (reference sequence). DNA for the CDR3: TGTGCCAGCAGTCGAACTGCGAGACAGGCATCCGGGGAGCTGTTTTTT. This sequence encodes CASSRTARQASGELFF.

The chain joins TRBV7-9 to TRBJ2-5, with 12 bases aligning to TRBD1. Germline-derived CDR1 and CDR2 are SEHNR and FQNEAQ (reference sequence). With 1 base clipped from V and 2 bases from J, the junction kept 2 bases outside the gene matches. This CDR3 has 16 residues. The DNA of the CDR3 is TGTGCCAGCAGCTTAGGGGACAGGGGGCTACAAGAGACCCAGTACTTC. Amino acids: CASSLGDRGLQETQYF.

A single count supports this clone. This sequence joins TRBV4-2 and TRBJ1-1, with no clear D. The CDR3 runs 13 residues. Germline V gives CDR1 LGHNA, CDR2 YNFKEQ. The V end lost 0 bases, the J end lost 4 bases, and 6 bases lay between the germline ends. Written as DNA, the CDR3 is TGTGCCAGCAGCCAAGATGAGCTCACTGAAGCTTTCTTT. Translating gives CASSQDELTEAFF.

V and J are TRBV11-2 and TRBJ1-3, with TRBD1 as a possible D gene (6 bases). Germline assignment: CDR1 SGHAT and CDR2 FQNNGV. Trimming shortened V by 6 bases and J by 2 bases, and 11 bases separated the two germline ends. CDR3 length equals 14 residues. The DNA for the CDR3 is TGTGCCAGCAGAGGAACAGGGACTGGAAACACCATATATTTT. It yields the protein CASRGTGTGNTIYF.

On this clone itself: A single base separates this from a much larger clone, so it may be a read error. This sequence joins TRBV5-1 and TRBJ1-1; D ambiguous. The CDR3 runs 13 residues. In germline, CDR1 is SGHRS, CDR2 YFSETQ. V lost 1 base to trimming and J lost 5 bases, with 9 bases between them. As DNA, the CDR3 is TGCGCCAGCAGCTTGAAGATGGAGACTGAAGCTTTCTTT. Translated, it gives CASSLKMETEAFF.

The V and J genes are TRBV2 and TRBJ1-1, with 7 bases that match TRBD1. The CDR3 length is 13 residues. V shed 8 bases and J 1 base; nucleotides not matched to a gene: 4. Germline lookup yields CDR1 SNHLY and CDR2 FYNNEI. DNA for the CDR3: TGTGCCAGCGGGACAGTCAAGAACACTGAAGCTTTCTTT. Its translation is CASGTVKNTEAFF.

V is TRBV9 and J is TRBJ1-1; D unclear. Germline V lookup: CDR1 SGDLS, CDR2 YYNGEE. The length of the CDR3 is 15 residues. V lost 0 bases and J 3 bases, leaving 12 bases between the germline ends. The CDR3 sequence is CASSVVAGEDTEAFF. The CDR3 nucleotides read TGTGCCAGCAGCGTAGTTGCTGGGGAGGACACTGAAGCTTTCTTT.

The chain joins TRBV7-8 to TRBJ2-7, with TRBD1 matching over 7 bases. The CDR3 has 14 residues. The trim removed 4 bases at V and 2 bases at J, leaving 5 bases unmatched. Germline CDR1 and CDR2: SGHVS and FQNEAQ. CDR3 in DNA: TGTGCCAGCAGCTCGACCGGGACAGCCTACGAGCAGTACTTC. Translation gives CASSSTGTAYEQYF.

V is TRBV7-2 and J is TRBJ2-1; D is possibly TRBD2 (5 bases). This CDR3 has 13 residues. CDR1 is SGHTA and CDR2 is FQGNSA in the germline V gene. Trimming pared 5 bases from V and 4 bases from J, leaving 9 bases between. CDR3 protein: CASSPGGYNEQFF. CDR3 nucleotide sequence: TGTGCCAGCAGCCCTGGCGGGTACAATGAGCAGTTCTTC.

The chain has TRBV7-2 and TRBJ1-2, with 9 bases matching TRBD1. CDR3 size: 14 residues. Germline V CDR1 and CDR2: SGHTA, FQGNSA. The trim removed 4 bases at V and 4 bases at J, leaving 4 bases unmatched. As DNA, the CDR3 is TGTGCCAGCAGCTGGGACAGGGTTTCCTATGGCTACACCTTC. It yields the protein CASSWDRVSYGYTF.

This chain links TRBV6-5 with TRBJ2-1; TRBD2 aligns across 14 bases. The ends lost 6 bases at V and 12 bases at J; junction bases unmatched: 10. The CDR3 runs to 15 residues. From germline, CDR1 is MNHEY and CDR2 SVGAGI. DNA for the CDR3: TGTGCCAGCAGCTCGGGGACTAGCGGGGGAGGTTGGCAGTTCTTC. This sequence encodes CASSSGTSGGGWQFF.

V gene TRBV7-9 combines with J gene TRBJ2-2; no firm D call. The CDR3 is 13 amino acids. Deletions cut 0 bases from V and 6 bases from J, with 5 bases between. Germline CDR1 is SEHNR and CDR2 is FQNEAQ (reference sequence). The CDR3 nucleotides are TGTGCCAGCAGCTTAGCAACTTCCGGGGAGCTGTTTTTT. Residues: CASSLATSGELFF. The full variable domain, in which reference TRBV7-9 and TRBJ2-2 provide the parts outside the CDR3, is DTGVSQNPRHKITKRGQNVTFRCDPISEHNRLYWYRQTLGQGPEFLTYFQNEAQLEKSRLLSDRFSAERPKGSFSTLEIQRTEQGDSAMYLCASSLATSGELFFGEGSRLTVL.

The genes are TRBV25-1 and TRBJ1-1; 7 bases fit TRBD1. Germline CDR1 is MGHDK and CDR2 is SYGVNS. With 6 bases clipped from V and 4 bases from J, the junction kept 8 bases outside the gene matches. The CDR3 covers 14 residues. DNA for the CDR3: TGTGCCAGCAGAGTTGATTCAGGGGGCACTGAAGCTTTCTTT. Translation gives CASRVDSGGTEAFF.

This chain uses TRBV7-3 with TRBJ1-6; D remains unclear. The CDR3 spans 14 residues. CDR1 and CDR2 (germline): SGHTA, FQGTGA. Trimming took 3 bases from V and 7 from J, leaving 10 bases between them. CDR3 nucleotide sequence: TGTGCCAGCAGCTTTGGACTGCCGAATTCACCCCTCCACTTT. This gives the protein CASSFGLPNSPLHF.

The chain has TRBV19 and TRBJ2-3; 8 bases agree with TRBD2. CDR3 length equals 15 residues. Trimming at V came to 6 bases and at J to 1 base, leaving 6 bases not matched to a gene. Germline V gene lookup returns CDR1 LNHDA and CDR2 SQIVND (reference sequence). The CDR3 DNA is TGTGCCAGTAGCGGGGGGGCCGGGGGCACAGATACGCAGTATTTT. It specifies CASSGGAGGTDTQYF.